This T cell receptor (beta chain) is drawn from a study of PD-L1 blockade in urothelial cancer. Study details: Males with urothelial cancer arising in the bladder constituted most of the roughly 30 patients.

Synthetic analogs of TCR templates were spiked into every PCR. Sequencing used immunoSEQ multiplex PCR; TCRdb keeps in-frame clones, though not all of them. Of 70,000 to 95,000 clones listed, more than 80% were seen once; the top ten hold 0.85% to 1%. The time point here: pretreatment peripheral blood. Enrolled patients showed locally advanced or metastatic urothelial carcinoma. The ends lost 6 bases at V and 6 bases at J; junction bases unmatched: 8. CDR1 and CDR2 (germline): LNHDA, SQIVND (reference sequence). The CDR3 runs 14 residues. The source is an elderly woman with urothelial cancer. Sample: PBMCs, taken around atezolizumab (anti-PD-L1) treatment. The chain combines TRBV19 with TRBJ2-7; 10 positions match TRBD2. The CDR3, as DNA: TGTGCCAGTAGGGTAGCGGGAGGTGGCCTCGAGCAGTACTTC. Encoded protein: CASRVAGGGLEQYF.